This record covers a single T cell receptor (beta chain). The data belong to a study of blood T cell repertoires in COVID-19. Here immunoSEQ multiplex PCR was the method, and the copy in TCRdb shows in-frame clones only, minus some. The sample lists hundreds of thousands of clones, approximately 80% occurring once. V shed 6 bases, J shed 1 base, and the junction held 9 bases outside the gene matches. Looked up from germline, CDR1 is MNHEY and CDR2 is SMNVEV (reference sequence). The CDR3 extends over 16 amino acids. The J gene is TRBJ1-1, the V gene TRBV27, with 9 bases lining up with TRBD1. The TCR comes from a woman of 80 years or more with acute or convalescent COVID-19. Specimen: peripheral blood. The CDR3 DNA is TGTGCCAGCAGCAACAGGGGGCGCGTAGGGAACACTGAAGCTTTCTTT. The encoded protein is CASSNRGRVGNTEAFF.